Shown below are 9 T cell receptor beta chains from a single sample sequenced in a study of identical twins. MiXCR, applied by TCRdb to the 5' RACE reads, yields one record per CDR3 protein. The sample consists of hundreds of thousands of distinct CDR3 sequences, roughly 20% of them appearing once. The same data also contributed to another study, on T cells expressing NK-cell markers.

Sequenced input: PBMCs. The source of these receptors is a woman in her late teens or twenties in good health.

The sample holds many counts of this clonotype. The genes are TRBV5-5 and TRBJ2-1, with D hard to call. CDR1 SGHKS and CDR2 YYEKEE come from the germline V gene (reference sequence). The CDR3 is 14 amino acids. V was clipped by 0 bases and J by 1 base, with 5 bases between them. This CDR3 is CASSLVPSYNEQFF. CDR3 bases: TGTGCCAGCAGCTTGGTTCCTTCCTACAATGAGCAGTTCTTC. The entire variable domain, with the rest obtained from reference TRBV5-5 and TRBJ2-1, is as follows: DAGVTQSPTHLIKTRGQQVTLRCSPISGHKSVSWYQQVLGQGPQFIFQYYEKEERGRGNFPDRFSARQFPNYSSELNVNALLLGDSALYLCASSLVPSYNEQFFGPGTRLTVL.

The gene calls are TRBV19 and TRBJ1-5; no firm D call. The germline gives CDR1 LNHDA, CDR2 SQIVND (reference sequence). This CDR3 region has 12 residues. V was cut by 8 bases and J by 6 bases, with 11 bases left in between. DNA of the CDR3: TGTGCCAGTGGACCCTGGAGTCAGCCCCAGCATTTT. Its translation is CASGPWSQPQHF.

This clonotype was found a few times. V usage is TRBV7-9 and J usage is TRBJ2-1; D may be TRBD1 (6 bases). This CDR3 is 12 amino acids long. Trimming removed 7 bases from V and 7 bases from J, with 11 bases in between. CDR1 and CDR2 from the germline V gene are SEHNR and FQNEAQ (reference sequence). CDR3 region: CASKGVWNEQFF. As DNA, the CDR3 is TGTGCCAGCAAGGGGGTCTGGAATGAGCAGTTCTTC.

The chain recombines TRBV6-1 with TRBJ2-1; 7 bases are a match to TRBD2. V shed 8 bases and J 0 bases; nucleotides not matched to a gene: 7. The CDR3 contains 15 residues. CDR1 is MNHNS, CDR2 SASEGT, per germline. The CDR3 loop is CASWEGPLSYNEQFF. The CDR3 coding sequence is TGTGCCAGCTGGGAGGGGCCCCTCTCCTACAATGAGCAGTTCTTC.

This clonotype has a handful of counts. The J gene is TRBJ2-7, the V gene TRBV9; D not resolved. The CDR3 runs 16 residues. In germline, CDR1 is SGDLS, CDR2 YYNGEE. Trimming removed 0 bases from V and 5 bases from J, with 18 bases in between. The CDR3 loop reads CASSVGPTPLNDEQYF. DNA for the CDR3: TGTGCCAGCAGCGTAGGTCCGACTCCCTTAAACGACGAGCAGTACTTC.

J is TRBJ2-1 and V is TRBV7-9, with 9 bases identical to TRBD2. Germline CDR1 reads SEHNR; CDR2 reads FQNEAQ (reference sequence). Losses at the gene ends were 3 bases for V and 3 bases for J; bases not matched to a gene: 6. CDR3 length: 16 residues. CDR3 in amino acids: CASSLRTSDYYNEQFF. CDR3 in DNA: TGTGCCAGCAGCTTGAGGACTAGCGATTACTACAATGAGCAGTTCTTC. Full variable domain (rest looked up from reference TRBV7-9 and TRBJ2-1): DTGVSQNPRHKITKRGQNVTFRCDPISEHNRLYWYRQTLGQGPEFLTYFQNEAQLEKSRLLSDRFSAERPKGSFSTLEIQRTEQGDSAMYLCASSLRTSDYYNEQFFGPGTRLTVL.

The V call is TRBV20-1, the J call TRBJ2-5; 14 nucleotides agree with TRBD2. The CDR3 has 15 residues. V shed 6 bases, J shed 2 bases, and the junction held 5 bases outside the gene matches. CDR1 DFQATT and CDR2 SNEGSKA come from the germline V gene (reference sequence). CDR3 coding DNA: TGCAGTGCGTGGACTAGCGGGGGGCCTCAAGAGACCCAGTACTTC. Translation gives CSAWTSGGPQETQYF.

The rearrangement links TRBV7-8 to TRBJ2-1, with D uncertain. Per germline, CDR1 SGHVS and CDR2 FQNEAQ. The V and J ends lost 3 bases and 9 bases respectively, with 15 bases between them. CDR3 length: 14 residues. CDR3 DNA sequence: TGTGCCAGCAGCTTCAGTCCCCGGAACGGTGAGCAGTTCTTC. Protein: CASSFSPRNGEQFF. Full variable domain (remainder filled in from reference TRBV7-8 and TRBJ2-1): GAGVSQSPRYKVAKRGQDVALRCDPISGHVSLFWYQQALGQGPEFLTYFQNEAQLDKSGLPSDRFFAERPEGSVSTLKIQRTQQEDSAVYLCASSFSPRNGEQFFGPGTRLTVL.

This clonotype was counted between two and nine times. The rearrangement joins TRBV7-2 to TRBJ2-7; D is possibly TRBD2 (5 bases). CDR3 length: 14 amino acids. V dropped 5 bases and J dropped 6 bases, with 17 bases sitting between them. CDR1 is SGHTA and CDR2 is FQGNSA in the germline V gene. CDR3 amino acids: CASSNSEAVREQYF. The DNA of the CDR3 is TGTGCCAGCAGCAATAGCGAAGCGGTGCGCGAGCAGTACTTC. The variable domain in full, with the rest retrieved from reference TRBV7-2 and TRBJ2-7, is GAGVSQSPSNKVTEKGKDVELRCDPISGHTALYWYRQSLGQGLEFLIYFQGNSAPDKSGLPSDRFSAERTGGSVSTLTIQRTQQEDSAVYLCASSNSEAVREQYFGPGTRLTVT.